The clone carrying this T cell receptor beta chain occurred a few times. These data belong to a study of blood T cell repertoires in COVID-19. About the study: Samples came from the United States, Italy and Spain, spanning acute and convalescent COVID-19. In each case, the material was cDNA or gDNA derived from T cells, B-cell-depleted T cells, or PBMCs.

Authors' data handling: Using reference gene primer amplification, nucleated cell counts were estimated. Profiling relied on immunoSEQ multiplex PCR, and the TCRdb table lists in-frame clones only, not all of them. From that table come the V and J calls and clone size; the DNA was used to work out D and trimming. The data contain 130,000 to 150,000 clones, roughly 80% of them singletons. The V gene's germline CDR1 is SEHNR and CDR2 FQNEAQ (reference sequence). V lost 2 bases to trimming and J lost 1 base, with 10 bases between them. The CDR3 runs 15 residues. The TCR comes from a man aged 45-60 years with active or convalescent COVID-19. Input material: peripheral blood. The chain uses TRBV7-9 and TRBJ2-3; maybe TRBD1 (5 bases). CDR3: CASSLTLGGTDTQYF. DNA of the CDR3: TGTGCCAGCAGCTTAACCCTAGGGGGCACAGATACGCAGTATTTT.